The 7 T cell receptor beta chains below were found in one sample sequenced in a study of T cell responses to AZD1222 COVID-19 vaccine. Using immunoSEQ multiplex PCR, the repertoire was profiled, and TCRdb retains in-frame clones only, with some absent. The sample contains some 140,000 clones, more than 80% of which appear only once. The specimen was peripheral blood, collected on day 0 of AZD1222 vaccination. The receptors were sampled from an adult in good health.

The table lists this clone with a count of one. This sequence joins TRBV29-1 and TRBJ1-5; the match to TRBD1 covers 7 bases. The ends lost 4 bases at V and 5 bases at J; junction bases unmatched: 5. In germline, CDR1 is SQVTM, CDR2 ANQGSEA. CDR3 length equals 13 residues. The CDR3 sequence: CSVGGQADQPQHF. DNA for the CDR3: TGCAGCGTTGGTGGACAGGCCGATCAGCCCCAGCATTTT.

The chain joins TRBV12-3 or TRBV12-4 to TRBJ1-1; 8 bases line up with TRBD1. The J segment lost 4 bases and the V segment lost 6 bases, leaving 4 bases of the junction unmatched. The CDR3 spans 13 residues. The CDR3 DNA follows: TGTGCCAGCAGCAACAGGGGGTCCACTGAAGCTTTCTTT. Amino acids: CASSNRGSTEAFF.

V usage is TRBV28 and J usage is TRBJ2-7; D might be TRBD1 (5 bases). This CDR3 is built from 14 residues. Germline V CDR1 and CDR2: MDHEN, SYDVKM. The ends were cut back, 3 bases at V and 0 bases at J, with 9 bases in the middle. Written as DNA, the CDR3 is TGTGCCAGCAGTTTGGACCAGGGCTCCTACGAGCAGTACTTC. It codes for CASSLDQGSYEQYF.

The chain is built from TRBV29-1 and TRBJ1-1, with D maybe TRBD1 (5 bases). The CDR3 is 13 residues long. V shed 4 bases and J shed 7 bases, with 16 bases lying between them. The germline V gene has CDR1 SQVTM and CDR2 ANQGSEA. In nucleotides, the CDR3 is TGCAGCGTTGTGAAGGGGTCGGAAGGTGAAGCTTTCTTT. Protein sequence: CSVVKGSEGEAFF.

This clone has a single count. The chain couples TRBV28 to TRBJ1-2; D unresolved. This CDR3 spans 13 amino acids. Trimming cost V 4 bases and J 5 bases, with 11 bases left between them. Germline V gives CDR1 MDHEN, CDR2 SYDVKM. CDR3 DNA sequence: TGTGCCAGCAGTTCGCTTCCGGGGTATGGCTACACCTTC. Amino acids: CASSSLPGYGYTF.

The chain employs TRBV6-5 and TRBJ2-1; 9 nucleotides line up with TRBD2. The germline V gene encodes CDR1 MNHEY and CDR2 SVGAGI. The V and J ends lost 6 bases and 4 bases, in that order; junction bases with no gene match: 7. This CDR3 is 15 amino acids long. CDR3 nucleotides: TGTGCCAGCAGAAATAGCGGGGGTGGGTACAATGAGCAGTTCTTC. Its protein is CASRNSGGGYNEQFF.

The chain has TRBV5-6 and TRBJ2-3, with 9 nucleotides matching TRBD2. The CDR3 has 16 amino acids. Germline V gives CDR1 SGHDT, CDR2 YYEEEE. With V trimmed by 0 bases and J by 1 base, 3 bases remained unmatched. CDR3: CASSLAERGGTDTQYF. For the CDR3, the DNA is TGTGCCAGCAGCTTGGCCGAGCGGGGGGGCACAGATACGCAGTATTTT.